This is a list of T cell receptor beta chains from one sample in a study of blood T cell repertoires in COVID-19. TCRdb's table, derived via immunoSEQ multiplex PCR, lists solely in-frame clones and lacks some. Among 80,000 or so clones listed, around nine tenths were seen once. Sequenced input: peripheral blood. Source of these receptors: a human donor in a cohort sampled during active COVID-19. The CDR3 runs from the conserved cysteine through the conserved F or W. D genes are given only for firm matches. Clone size is not always given. Where it is, it says once, few, many or a class for expanded clones.

>TRBV7-9|TRBJ2-5|.|.
TGTGCCAGCAGTGTACAGGGAGTTCAAGAGACCCAGTACTTC
CASSVQGVQETQYF
>TRBV7-6|TRBJ2-7|TRBD2|.
TGTGCCAGCAGCCAGCTAGCGGGAGGGCGGAACGAGCAGTACTTC
CASSQLAGGRNEQYF
>TRBV7-8|TRBJ2-7|.|.
TGTGCCAGCAGCTTAGTAAGTACAGGGGGGGCCTACGAGCAGTACTTC
CASSLVSTGGAYEQYF
>TRBV10-3|TRBJ1-3|TRBD1|.
TGTGCCATCAGCCTCGACAGGGACTCTGGAAACACCATATATTTT
CAISLDRDSGNTIYF
>TRBV27|TRBJ1-6|TRBD1|.
TGTGCCAGCAGTTCGGGACAGACGATCGGCTCACCCCTCCACTTT
CASSSGQTIGSPLHF
>TRBV3-1/TRBV3-2|TRBJ1-5|TRBD1|.
TGTGCCAGCAGCCGAGACAGGGATCAGCCCCAGCATTTT
CASSRDRDQPQHF
>TRBV14|TRBJ2-7|.|few
TGTGCCAGCAGCCAGGGGGCTGGCTACGAGCAGTACTTC
CASSQGAGYEQYF
>TRBV5-1|TRBJ2-3|TRBD2|.
TGCGCCAGCAGCCGCGGGGGGCTAGCGGGGGACACAGATACGCAGTATTTT
CASSRGGLAGDTDTQYF
>TRBV3-1/TRBV3-2|TRBJ1-6|TRBD1|.
TGTGCCAGCAGCCACGGGACAGGTTCACCCCTCCACTTT
CASSHGTGSPLHF
>TRBV19|TRBJ2-3|TRBD1|once
TGTGCCAGTAGTATCGGGACAGATTGCACAGATACGCAGTATTTT
CASSIGTDCTDTQYF
>TRBV24-1|TRBJ1-2|TRBD1|.
TGTGCCACCAGTTCCGGGACAGGGGAGGACTATGGCTACACCTTC
CATSSGTGEDYGYTF
>TRBV4-1|TRBJ2-7|TRBD1|.
TGCGCCAGCAGCCTCCAAGGACAGGGGGCCGACGAGCAGTACTTC
CASSLQGQGADEQYF
>TRBV19|TRBJ2-3|.|.
TGTGCCAGTAAGCGCACAGATACGCAGTATTTT
CASKRTDTQYF
>TRBV5-1|TRBJ2-2|.|.
TGCGCCAGCAGCTCCCAGGGGGGCACCGGGGAGCTGTTTTTT
CASSSQGGTGELFF
>TRBV5-8|TRBJ2-3|TRBD1|.
TGTGCCAGCAGCTTTAGGACAGGGAGTGCAGATACGCAGTATTTT
CASSFRTGSADTQYF
>TRBV3-1/TRBV3-2|TRBJ1-2|TRBD1|.
TGTGCCAGCAGCCAGAGGGACCCCCGACAGGGGGCTTATGGCTACACCTTC
CASSQRDPRQGAYGYTF
>TRBV19|TRBJ1-1|.|.
TGTGCCTCCCCTCCCCCCTGGGGACTTACGAACACTGAAGCTTTCTTT
CASPPPWGLTNTEAFF
>TRBV13|TRBJ2-7|.|.
TGTGCCAGCAGGGCTCAGGGGGGATCCTACGAGCAGTACTTC
CASRAQGGSYEQYF
>TRBV5-1|TRBJ1-4|TRBD1|.
TGCGCCAGCAGCTTGGATTGGAACAGGGGGCGAGAAGAAAAACTGTTTTTT
CASSLDWNRGREEKLFF
>TRBV7-6|TRBJ2-5|.|.
TGTGCCAGCAGCCGAAATGGGGGGCAAGAGACCCAGTACTTC
CASSRNGGQETQYF
>TRBV7-9|TRBJ2-5|TRBD2|few
TGTGCCAGCAGACTAGCGGGGGGCCAAGAGACCCAGTACTTC
CASRLAGGQETQYF
>TRBV6-2/TRBV6-3|TRBJ2-1|TRBD2|.
TGTGCCAGCAGTTACACCCTAGCGGGAGGGGCCTACAATGAGCAGTTCTTC
CASSYTLAGGAYNEQFF
>TRBV5-1|TRBJ2-3|TRBD2|.
TGCGCCAGCAGCTTAACTAGCGGGGAAGTAGATACGCAGTATTTT
CASSLTSGEVDTQYF
>TRBV10-2|TRBJ2-3|TRBD2|once
TGCGCCAGCAGTGAGGGGGCCGGGGGGTTCCCAGATACGCAGTATTTT
CASSEGAGGFPDTQYF
>TRBV21-1|TRBJ2-7|.|few
TGTGCCAGCAGCACCTTAACCTACGAGCAGTACTTC
CASSTLTYEQYF